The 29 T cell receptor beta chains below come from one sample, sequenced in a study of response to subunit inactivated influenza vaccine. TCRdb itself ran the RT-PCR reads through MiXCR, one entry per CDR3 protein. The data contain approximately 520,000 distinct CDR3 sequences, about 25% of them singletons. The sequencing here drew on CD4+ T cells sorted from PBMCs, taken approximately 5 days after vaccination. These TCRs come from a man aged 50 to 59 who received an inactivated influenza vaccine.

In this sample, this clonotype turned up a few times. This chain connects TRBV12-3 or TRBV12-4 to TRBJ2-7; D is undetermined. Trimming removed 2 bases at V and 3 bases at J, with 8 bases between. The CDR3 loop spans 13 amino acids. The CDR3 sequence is CASSLPPGYEQYF. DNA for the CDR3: TGTGCCAGCAGTTTACCCCCGGGCTACGAGCAGTACTTC.

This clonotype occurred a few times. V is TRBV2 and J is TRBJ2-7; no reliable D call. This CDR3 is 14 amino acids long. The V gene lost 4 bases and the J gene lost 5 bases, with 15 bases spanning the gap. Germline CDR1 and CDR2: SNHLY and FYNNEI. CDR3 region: CASSVGRANNEQYF. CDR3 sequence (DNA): TGTGCCAGCAGTGTTGGACGGGCTAATAACGAGCAGTACTTC.

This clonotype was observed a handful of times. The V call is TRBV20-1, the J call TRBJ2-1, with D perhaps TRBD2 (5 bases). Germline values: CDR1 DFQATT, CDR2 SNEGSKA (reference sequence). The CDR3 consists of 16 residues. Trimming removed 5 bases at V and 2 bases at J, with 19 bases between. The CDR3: CSAPGSTATAYNEQFF. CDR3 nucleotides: TGCAGTGCTCCGGGGTCCACAGCGACCGCCTACAATGAGCAGTTCTTC.

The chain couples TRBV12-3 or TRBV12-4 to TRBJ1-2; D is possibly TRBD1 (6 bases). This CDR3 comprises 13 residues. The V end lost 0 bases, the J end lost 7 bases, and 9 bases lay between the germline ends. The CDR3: CASSLAAGAGYTF. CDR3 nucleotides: TGTGCCAGCAGTTTAGCCGCGGGGGCTGGCTACACCTTC.

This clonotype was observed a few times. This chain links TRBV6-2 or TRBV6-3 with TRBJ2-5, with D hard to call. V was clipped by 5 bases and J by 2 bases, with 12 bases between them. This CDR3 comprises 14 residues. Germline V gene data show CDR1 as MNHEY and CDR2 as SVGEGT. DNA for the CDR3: TGTGCCAGCAGTCAGACACAAACACAAGAGACCCAGTACTTC. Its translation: CASSQTQTQETQYF.

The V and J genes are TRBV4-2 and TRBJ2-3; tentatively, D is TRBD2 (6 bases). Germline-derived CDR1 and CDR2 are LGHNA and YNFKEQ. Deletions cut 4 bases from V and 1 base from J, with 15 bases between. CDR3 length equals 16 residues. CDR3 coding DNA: TGTGCCAGCAGCCGGGCCCGGTCGGGGGGCACAGATACGCAGTATTTT. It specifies CASSRARSGGTDTQYF.

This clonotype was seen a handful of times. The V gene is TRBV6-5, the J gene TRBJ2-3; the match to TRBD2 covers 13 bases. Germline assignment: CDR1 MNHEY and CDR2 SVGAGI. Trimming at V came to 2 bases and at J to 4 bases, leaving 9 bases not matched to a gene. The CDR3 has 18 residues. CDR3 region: CASSYRIRLAGGPDTQYF. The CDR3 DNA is TGTGCCAGCAGTTACCGGATAAGACTAGCGGGGGGTCCAGATACGCAGTATTTT.

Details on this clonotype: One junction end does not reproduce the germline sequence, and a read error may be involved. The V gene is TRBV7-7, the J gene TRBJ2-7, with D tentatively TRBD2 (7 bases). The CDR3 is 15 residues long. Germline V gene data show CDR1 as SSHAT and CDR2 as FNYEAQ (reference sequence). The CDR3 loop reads CASSLGAGANYEQYF. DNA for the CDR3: TGTGCTAGCAGCTTAGGGGCGGGGGCCAACTACGAGCAGTACTTC.

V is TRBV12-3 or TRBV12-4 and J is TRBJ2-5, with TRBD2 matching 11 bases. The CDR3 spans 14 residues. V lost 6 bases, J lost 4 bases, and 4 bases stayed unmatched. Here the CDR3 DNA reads TGTGCCAGCAGAGATGGACTAGCGGGAGAGACCCAGTACTTC. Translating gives CASRDGLAGETQYF.

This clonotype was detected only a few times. In DNA, the CDR3 is TGCAGTGCTAGAGTAACAGGGCGGCCCTACGAGCAGTACTTC. Its protein is CSARVTGRPYEQYF. The chain couples TRBV20-1 to TRBJ2-7; D is perhaps TRBD1 (6 bases). Trimming removed 1 base from V and 2 bases from J, with 12 bases in between. Germline CDR1 is DFQATT and CDR2 is SNEGSKA (reference sequence). The CDR3 has 14 residues.

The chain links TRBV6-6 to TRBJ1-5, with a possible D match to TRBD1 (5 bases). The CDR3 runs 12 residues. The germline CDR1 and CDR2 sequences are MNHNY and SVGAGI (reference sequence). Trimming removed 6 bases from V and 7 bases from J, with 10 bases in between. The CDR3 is CASSEGAQPQHF. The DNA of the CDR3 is TGTGCCAGCAGCGAAGGGGCCCAGCCCCAGCATTTT.

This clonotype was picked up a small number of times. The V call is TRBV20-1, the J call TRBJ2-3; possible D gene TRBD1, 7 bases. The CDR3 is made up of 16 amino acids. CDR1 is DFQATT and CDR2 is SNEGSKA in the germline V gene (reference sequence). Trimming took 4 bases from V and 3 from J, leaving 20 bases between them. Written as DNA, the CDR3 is TGCAGTGCTATAGGAGGGGGCGGGGTCGCAACAGATACGCAGTATTTT. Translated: CSAIGGGGVATDTQYF.

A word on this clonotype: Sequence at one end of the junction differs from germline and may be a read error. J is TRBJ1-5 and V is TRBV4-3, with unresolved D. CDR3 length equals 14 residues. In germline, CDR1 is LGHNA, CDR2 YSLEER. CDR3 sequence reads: CASSQDYGKQPQHF. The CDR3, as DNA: TGCGCCAGCAGCCAAGATTACGGCAAGCAGCCCCAGCATTTT.

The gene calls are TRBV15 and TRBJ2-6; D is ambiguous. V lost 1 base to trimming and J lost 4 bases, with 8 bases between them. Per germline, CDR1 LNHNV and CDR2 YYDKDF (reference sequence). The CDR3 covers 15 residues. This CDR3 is CATSRVVRGANVLTF. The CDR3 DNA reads TGTGCCACCAGCAGAGTGGTAAGAGGGGCCAACGTCCTGACTTTC.

The CDR3 DNA reads TGTGCCAGCAGTTGGATTGACTATAATTCACCCCTCCACTTT. Translation gives CASSWIDYNSPLHF. This chain links TRBV6-2 or TRBV6-3 with TRBJ1-6, with D uncertain. The CDR3 runs 14 residues. Germline V gene data show CDR1 as MNHEY and CDR2 as SVGEGT. Trimming took 4 bases from V and 3 from J, leaving 7 bases between them.

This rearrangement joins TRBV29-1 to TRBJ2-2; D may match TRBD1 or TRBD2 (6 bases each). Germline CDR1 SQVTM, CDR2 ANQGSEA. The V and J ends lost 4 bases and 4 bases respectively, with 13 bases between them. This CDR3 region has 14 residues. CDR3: CSVGPGGRTGELFF. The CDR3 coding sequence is TGCAGCGTTGGCCCCGGGGGCCGCACCGGGGAGCTGTTTTTT.

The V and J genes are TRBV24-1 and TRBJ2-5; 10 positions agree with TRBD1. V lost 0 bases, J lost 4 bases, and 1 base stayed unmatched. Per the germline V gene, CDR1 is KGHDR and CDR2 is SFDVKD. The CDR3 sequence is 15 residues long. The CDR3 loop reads CATSDLGQGGETQYF. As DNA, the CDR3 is TGTGCCACCAGTGATTTGGGACAGGGGGGAGAGACCCAGTACTTC.

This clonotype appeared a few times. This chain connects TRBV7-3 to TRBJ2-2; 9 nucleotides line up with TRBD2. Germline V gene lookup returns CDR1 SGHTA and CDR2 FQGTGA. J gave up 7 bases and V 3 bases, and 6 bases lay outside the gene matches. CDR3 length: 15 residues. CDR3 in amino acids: CASSFGGRAVGELFF. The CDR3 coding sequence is TGTGCCAGCAGCTTCGGCGGGAGGGCCGTCGGGGAGCTGTTTTTT.

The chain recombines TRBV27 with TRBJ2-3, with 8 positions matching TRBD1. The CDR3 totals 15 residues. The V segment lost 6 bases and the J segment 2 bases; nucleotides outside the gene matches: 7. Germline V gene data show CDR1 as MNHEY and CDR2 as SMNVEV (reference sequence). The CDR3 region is CASSPKDRATDTQYF. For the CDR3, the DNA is TGTGCCAGCAGCCCTAAGGACAGGGCCACAGATACGCAGTATTTT.

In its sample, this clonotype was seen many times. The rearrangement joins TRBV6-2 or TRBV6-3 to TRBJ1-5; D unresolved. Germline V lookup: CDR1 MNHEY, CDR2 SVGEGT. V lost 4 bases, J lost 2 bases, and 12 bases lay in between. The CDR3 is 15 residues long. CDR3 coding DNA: TGTGCCAGCAGTTTCGGACTCGGGGGCAATCAGCCCCAGCATTTT. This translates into CASSFGLGGNQPQHF.

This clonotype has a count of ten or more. The chain's CDR3 is CASSSTQETQYF. CDR3 nucleotides: TGCGCCAGCAGCTCGACCCAAGAGACCCAGTACTTC. The V call is TRBV5-1, the J call TRBJ2-5; the D is unclear. The germline V and J ends were trimmed by 3 bases and 1 base, with 4 bases remaining between them. The CDR3 is 12 amino acids. Germline-derived CDR1 and CDR2 are SGHRS and YFSETQ.

CDR3: CASRPSLHTGELFF. CDR3 nucleotide sequence: TGTGCCAGCAGGCCCTCTTTACACACCGGGGAGCTGTTTTTT. The chain uses TRBV28 and TRBJ2-2, with no clear D. V was pared by 6 bases and J by 3 bases, with 11 bases between. The CDR3 runs to 14 residues. Germline V gene lookup returns CDR1 MDHEN and CDR2 SYDVKM.

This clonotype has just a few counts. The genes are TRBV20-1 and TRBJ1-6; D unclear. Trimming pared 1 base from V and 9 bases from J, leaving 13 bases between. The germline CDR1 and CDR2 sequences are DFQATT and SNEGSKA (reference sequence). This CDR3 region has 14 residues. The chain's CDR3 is CSARATERASPLHF. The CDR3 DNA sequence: TGCAGTGCTAGAGCTACAGAGAGGGCTTCACCCCTCCACTTT.

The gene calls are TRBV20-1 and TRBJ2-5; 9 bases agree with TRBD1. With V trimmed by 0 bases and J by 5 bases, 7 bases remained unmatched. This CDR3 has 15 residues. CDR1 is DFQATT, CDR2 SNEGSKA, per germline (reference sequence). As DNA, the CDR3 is TGCAGTGCTAGAGATAGGGACAGGGACCTTGAGACCCAGTACTTC. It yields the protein CSARDRDRDLETQYF.

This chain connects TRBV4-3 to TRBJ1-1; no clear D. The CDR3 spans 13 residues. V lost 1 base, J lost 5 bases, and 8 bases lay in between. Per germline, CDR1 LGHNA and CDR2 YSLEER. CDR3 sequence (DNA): TGCGCCAGCAGCCAAGTTCCCGTTACTGAAGCTTTCTTT. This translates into CASSQVPVTEAFF.

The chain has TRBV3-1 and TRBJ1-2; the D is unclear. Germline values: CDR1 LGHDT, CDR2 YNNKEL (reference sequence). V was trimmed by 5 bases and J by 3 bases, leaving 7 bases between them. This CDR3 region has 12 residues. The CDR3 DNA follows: TGTGCCAGCAGCTCGGTATACTATGGCTACACCTTC. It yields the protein CASSSVYYGYTF.

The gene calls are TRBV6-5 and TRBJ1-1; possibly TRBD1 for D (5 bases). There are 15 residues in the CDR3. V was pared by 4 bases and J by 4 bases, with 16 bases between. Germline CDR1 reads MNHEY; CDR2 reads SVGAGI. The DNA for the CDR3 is TGTGCCAGCAGTTCGACAGAGGGAGGAAGCACTGAAGCTTTCTTT. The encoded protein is CASSSTEGGSTEAFF.

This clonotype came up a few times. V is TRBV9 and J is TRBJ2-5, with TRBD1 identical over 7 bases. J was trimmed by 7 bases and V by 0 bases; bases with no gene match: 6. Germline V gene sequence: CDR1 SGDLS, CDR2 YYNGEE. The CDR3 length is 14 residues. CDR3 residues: CASSVGGTEGTQYF. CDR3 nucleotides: TGTGCCAGCAGCGTAGGGGGGACAGAGGGGACCCAGTACTTC.

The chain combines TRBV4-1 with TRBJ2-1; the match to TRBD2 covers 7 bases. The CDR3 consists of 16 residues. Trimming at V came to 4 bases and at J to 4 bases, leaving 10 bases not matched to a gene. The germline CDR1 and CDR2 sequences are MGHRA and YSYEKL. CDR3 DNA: TGCGCCAGCAGCCTCGGATCGGCTAGCGGATACAATGAGCAGTTCTTC. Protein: CASSLGSASGYNEQFF.